These 30 T cell receptor beta chains originate from one sample sequenced in a study of CD8 T cells in ankylosing spondylitis. These receptors have no known antigen. TCRdb fed the 5' RACE reads into MiXCR, producing one record per CDR3 protein. The repertoire includes around 770,000 distinct CDR3 sequences, 12% of them detected once, and approximately 0.5% sits in the top ten. Study conclusions and caveats: Within ankylosing spondylitis blood, a TCR beta motif made up of roughly eight highly homologous variants appeared to be characteristic.

Sequencing was performed on blood, either unsorted or a sorted T cell fraction (not recorded which). The receptors stem from a male donor with ankylosing spondylitis.

This clonotype was counted at least ten times. The V gene is TRBV6-4, the J gene TRBJ1-5; D is uncertain. CDR3 size: 14 residues. The ends were cut back, 4 bases at V and 2 bases at J, with 9 bases in the middle. CDR1 is MRHNA, CDR2 SNTAGT, per germline. As DNA, the CDR3 is TGTGCCAGCAGTGCGATGCCAGGCAATCAGCCCCAGCATTTT. Its protein product is CASSAMPGNQPQHF.

V usage is TRBV4-3 and J usage is TRBJ2-5, with 10 positions matching TRBD2. The V gene end was trimmed by 5 bases and the J gene end by 2 bases; junction bases not matched to a gene: 14. CDR3 size: 18 residues. In germline, CDR1 is LGHNA, CDR2 YSLEER. CDR3 bases: TGCGCCAGCAGCGATCGGCTAGCGGGAGTCTTGGAACAAGAGACCCAGTACTTC. Translated: CASSDRLAGVLEQETQYF.

The CDR3 nucleotides read TGTGCCAGCACAGAGACTAGCGAGACCCAGTACTTC. It specifies CASTETSETQYF. The chain employs TRBV2 and TRBJ2-5, with 7 bases that match TRBD2. The germline V gene has CDR1 SNHLY and CDR2 FYNNEI. The V and J ends lost 7 bases and 5 bases, in that order; junction bases with no gene match: 4. This CDR3 has 12 residues.

The J gene is TRBJ1-1, the V gene TRBV10-3; tentatively, D is TRBD1 (6 bases). Deletions cut 2 bases from V and 1 base from J, with 11 bases between. Germline-derived CDR1 and CDR2 are ENHRY and SYGVKD. This CDR3 region has 15 residues. This chain's CDR3 is CAISEPQQGNTEAFF. As DNA, the CDR3 is TGTGCCATCAGTGAGCCGCAACAGGGGAACACTGAAGCTTTCTTT.

Ten or more counts support this clonotype. The rearrangement links TRBV18 to TRBJ2-6; D unresolved. The V gene's germline CDR1 is KGHSH and CDR2 LQKENI. V dropped 6 bases and J dropped 4 bases, with 13 bases sitting between them. The CDR3 is made up of 15 amino acids. DNA for the CDR3: TGTGCCAGCTCTCCGGCACAATTAGGGGCCAACGTCCTGACTTTC. As protein: CASSPAQLGANVLTF.

This clonotype was detected many times. The rearrangement links TRBV29-1 to TRBJ1-1; 9 bases map to TRBD1. V shed 6 bases and J 5 bases; nucleotides not matched to a gene: 10. This CDR3 has 14 amino acids. Germline CDR1 and CDR2: SQVTM and ANQGSEA. In DNA form, the CDR3 reads TGCAGCGTCCAAAAGGACAGGGGTTTGACTGAAGCTTTCTTT. It yields the protein CSVQKDRGLTEAFF.

This clonotype showed up many times. Because the CDR3's place on the DNA is in doubt, the DNA is left out and the CDR3 is given as listed by TCRdb. The gene calls are TRBV20-1 and TRBJ2-3; TRBD2, as called in the table, went unchecked against the DNA. The CDR3 spans 14 amino acids, including both terminal residues. The germline V gene encodes CDR1 DFQATT and CDR2 SNEGSKA (reference sequence). The CDR3 loop is CSVLRAIPRDTQYF.

This clonotype was seen a handful of times. The V and J genes are TRBV7-2 and TRBJ2-7; D tentatively fits TRBD1 or TRBD2 (5 bases each). The CDR3 consists of 13 residues. In germline, CDR1 is SGHTA, CDR2 FQGNSA. Trimming pared 3 bases from V and 5 bases from J, leaving 11 bases between. CDR3 in amino acids: CASSFRGVDEQYF. CDR3 DNA sequence: TGTGCCAGCAGCTTCAGAGGGGTCGACGAGCAGTACTTC. Using reference TRBV7-2 and TRBJ2-7 for the parts outside the CDR3, the full variable domain is GAGVSQSPSNKVTEKGKDVELRCDPISGHTALYWYRQSLGQGLEFLIYFQGNSAPDKSGLPSDRFSAERTGGSVSTLTIQRTQQEDSAVYLCASSFRGVDEQYFGPGTRLTVT.

There are many counts of this clonotype. The rearrangement links TRBV9 to TRBJ1-1; D is perhaps TRBD1 (5 bases). Trimming removed 0 bases from V and 2 bases from J, with 11 bases in between. The CDR3 consists of 15 residues. CDR1 SGDLS and CDR2 YYNGEE come from the germline V gene. The CDR3 region is CASSVGGAVNTEAFF. The CDR3 bases are TGTGCCAGCAGCGTAGGAGGGGCGGTTAACACTGAAGCTTTCTTT.

The chain couples TRBV20-1 to TRBJ1-5; D is perhaps TRBD1 (5 bases). Germline CDR1 reads DFQATT; CDR2 reads SNEGSKA (reference sequence). This CDR3 is built from 14 residues. V gave up 2 bases and J gave up 11 bases, with 19 bases separating them. CDR3: CSARKGEGWGSQHF. In DNA, the CDR3 is TGCAGTGCTAGAAAAGGGGAGGGGTGGGGATCCCAGCATTTT.

The chain couples TRBV5-6 to TRBJ1-1; D uncertain. Germline lookup yields CDR1 SGHDT and CDR2 YYEEEE. This CDR3 has 12 amino acids. Deletions cut 1 base from V and 6 bases from J, with 7 bases between. The CDR3 DNA sequence: TGTGCCAGCAGCTTGTTAACAGCTGAAGCTTTCTTT. Amino acid sequence: CASSLLTAEAFF.

This clonotype was counted at least ten times. V gene TRBV29-1 combines with J gene TRBJ2-7; D is unresolved. This CDR3 comprises 11 residues. Germline V gene lookup returns CDR1 SQVTM and CDR2 ANQGSEA. The V gene lost 6 bases and the J gene lost 3 bases, with 9 bases spanning the gap. CDR3 nucleotide sequence: TGCAGCGTCATTTGGGACTACGAGCAGTACTTC. This gives the protein CSVIWDYEQYF.

This clonotype was counted only a few times. The rearrangement joins TRBV5-5 to TRBJ2-7; D may be TRBD1 (7 bases). Germline loops: CDR1 SGHKS, CDR2 YYEKEE (reference sequence). The V and J ends lost 5 bases and 3 bases respectively, with 18 bases between them. The CDR3 is 15 residues long. The CDR3 here is CASRIGQAGNYEQYF. The CDR3 coding sequence is TGTGCCAGCAGGATTGGACAGGCGGGGAACTACGAGCAGTACTTC. The entire variable domain, with the rest obtained from reference TRBV5-5 and TRBJ2-7, is as follows: DAGVTQSPTHLIKTRGQQVTLRCSPISGHKSVSWYQQVLGQGPQFIFQYYEKEERGRGNFPDRFSARQFPNYSSELNVNALLLGDSALYLCASRIGQAGNYEQYFGPGTRLTVT.

This clonotype was picked up many times. The CDR3 here is CSARDWRAGGLETQYF. The CDR3 DNA is TGCAGTGCTAGAGATTGGAGGGCAGGGGGCCTGGAGACCCAGTACTTC. The chain employs TRBV20-1 and TRBJ2-5; 8 nucleotides match TRBD1. J was trimmed by 5 bases and V by 0 bases; bases with no gene match: 11. Germline loops: CDR1 DFQATT, CDR2 SNEGSKA (reference sequence). This CDR3 has 16 amino acids.

The J gene is TRBJ2-2, the V gene TRBV12-3 or TRBV12-4; no firm D call. There are 13 residues in the CDR3. V was pared by 6 bases and J by 6 bases, with 11 bases between. The CDR3 bases are TGTGCCAGCAGCTCTTTCTGGTCCGGGGAGCTGTTTTTT. It yields the protein CASSSFWSGELFF.

V is TRBV12-3 or TRBV12-4 and J is TRBJ1-3, with D perhaps matching TRBD1 (6 bases). V was pared by 4 bases and J by 4 bases, with 14 bases between. The CDR3 runs 15 residues. The CDR3 loop is CASSYTTGYGNTIYF. The CDR3 nucleotides read TGTGCCAGCAGTTATACTACAGGGTACGGAAACACCATATATTTT.

CDR3 sequence: CASSLGRGQNTEAFF. The DNA for the CDR3 is TGTGCCAGCAGTTTGGGCAGGGGGCAGAACACTGAAGCTTTCTTT. The rearrangement links TRBV12-3 or TRBV12-4 to TRBJ1-1; 8 bases line up with TRBD1. V was pared by 3 bases and J by 1 base, with 4 bases of the junction left unmatched. CDR3 length equals 15 residues.

This clonotype was detected a few times. The chain recombines TRBV20-1 with TRBJ2-1; 8 bases map to TRBD2. Trimming took 5 bases from V and 8 from J; bases not matched to a gene: 17. The germline CDR1 and CDR2 sequences are DFQATT and SNEGSKA (reference sequence). This CDR3 has 16 residues. CDR3 amino acids: CSAAPPPGLEVYEQFF. CDR3 DNA sequence: TGCAGTGCTGCCCCACCTCCGGGACTAGAGGTGTATGAGCAGTTCTTC.

This clonotype was counted between two and nine times. The chain combines TRBV4-2 with TRBJ1-6, with 12 bases identical to TRBD1. The CDR3 length is 16 residues. V dropped 2 bases and J dropped 9; count of bases not matched to a gene: 5. From germline, CDR1 is LGHNA and CDR2 YNFKEQ. This chain's CDR3 is CASSQPGQGASSPLHF. CDR3 DNA sequence: TGTGCCAGCAGCCAACCGGGACAGGGGGCGAGTTCACCCCTCCACTTT.

The sample holds a few counts of this clonotype. The chain's CDR3 is CASSPWTSGRLDTQYF. The CDR3, as DNA: TGCGCCAGCAGCCCATGGACTAGCGGGAGGTTAGATACGCAGTATTTT. The chain uses TRBV5-1 and TRBJ2-3; TRBD2 matches at 14 bases. Germline V lookup: CDR1 SGHRS, CDR2 YFSETQ. With 4 bases clipped from V and 5 bases from J, the junction kept 6 bases outside the gene matches. The CDR3 loop spans 16 amino acids.

Only a few counts were recorded for this clonotype. The V and J genes are TRBV5-5 and TRBJ2-7; 9 bases match TRBD2. The CDR3 runs 15 residues. Germline V gives CDR1 SGHKS, CDR2 YYEKEE (reference sequence). The V segment lost 2 bases and the J segment 2 bases; nucleotides outside the gene matches: 5. The CDR3 loop reads CASSFGTSLTYEQYF. In DNA form, the CDR3 reads TGTGCCAGCAGCTTCGGGACTAGCCTTACCTACGAGCAGTACTTC. Full variable domain (missing parts from reference TRBV5-5 and TRBJ2-7): DAGVTQSPTHLIKTRGQQVTLRCSPISGHKSVSWYQQVLGQGPQFIFQYYEKEERGRGNFPDRFSARQFPNYSSELNVNALLLGDSALYLCASSFGTSLTYEQYFGPGTRLTVT.

The chain couples TRBV9 to TRBJ2-1; 9 bases align to TRBD2. CDR1 SGDLS and CDR2 YYNGEE come from the germline V gene. The trim removed 4 bases at V and 3 bases at J, leaving 14 bases unmatched. CDR3 length: 18 amino acids. The CDR3 region has the DNA TGTGCCAGCAGCTCCGGCCTAGCGGGAAACCCCATCTACAATGAGCAGTTCTTC. Protein: CASSSGLAGNPIYNEQFF.

This clonotype was counted at least ten times. V is TRBV29-1 and J is TRBJ2-4; D is uncertain. The CDR3 has 13 amino acids. V was pared by 2 bases and J by 3 bases, with 8 bases between. CDR1 and CDR2 (germline): SQVTM, ANQGSEA. CDR3 region: CSVEWGIKNIQYF. In DNA, the CDR3 is TGCAGCGTTGAATGGGGAATCAAAAACATTCAGTACTTC.

V and J are TRBV20-1 and TRBJ2-2; D ambiguous. Germline CDR1 DFQATT, CDR2 SNEGSKA (reference sequence). V lost 5 bases, J lost 1 base, and 11 bases lay in between. The CDR3 sequence is 14 residues long. The CDR3 is CSAHYPGNTGELFF. The DNA for the CDR3 is TGCAGTGCTCATTACCCAGGGAACACCGGGGAGCTGTTTTTT.

The chain has TRBV18 and TRBJ2-1; TRBD1 matches at 9 bases. The germline gives CDR1 KGHSH, CDR2 LQKENI. This CDR3 region has 16 residues. Trimming took 2 bases from V and 8 from J; bases not matched to a gene: 10. DNA of the CDR3: TGTGCCAGCTCACCATCTTACGACAGGGGGACCGATGAGCAGTTCTTC. Protein: CASSPSYDRGTDEQFF. Full variable domain (outside the CDR3, taken from reference TRBV18 and TRBJ2-1): NAGVMQNPRHLVRRRGQEARLRCSPMKGHSHVYWYRQLPEEGLKFMVYLQKENIIDESGMPKERFSAEFPKEGPSILRIQQVVRGDSAAYFCASSPSYDRGTDEQFFGPGTRLTVL.

The genes are TRBV20-1 and TRBJ2-1, with D maybe TRBD1 (6 bases). Germline V gene data show CDR1 as DFQATT and CDR2 as SNEGSKA (reference sequence). With 6 bases removed from V and 5 bases from J, the gap between germline ends came to 17 bases. The length of the CDR3 is 14 residues. In nucleotides, the CDR3 is TGCAGTGCCCCCCAATCTCACAGGGACAATGAGCAGTTCTTC. Protein product: CSAPQSHRDNEQFF.

In its sample, this clonotype was seen a few times. The gene calls are TRBV15 and TRBJ2-5; 7 nucleotides match TRBD1. In germline, CDR1 is LNHNV, CDR2 YYDKDF (reference sequence). The length of the CDR3 is 13 residues. V gave up 6 bases and J gave up 3 bases; unmatched junction bases: 4. CDR3 protein: CATRDRAEETQYF. CDR3 bases: TGTGCCACCAGAGACAGGGCCGAAGAGACCCAGTACTTC. Using reference TRBV15 and TRBJ2-5 for the parts outside the CDR3, the full variable domain is DAMVIQNPRYQVTQFGKPVTLSCSQTLNHNVMYWYQQKSSQAPKLLFHYYDKDFNNEADTPDNFQSRRPNTSFCFLDIRSPGLGDTAMYLCATRDRAEETQYFGPGTRLLVL.

V usage is TRBV7-2 and J usage is TRBJ2-7, with TRBD2 as a possible D gene (6 bases). Trimming shortened V by 3 bases and J by 6 bases, and 9 bases separated the two germline ends. The CDR3 consists of 12 residues. Germline CDR1 reads SGHTA; CDR2 reads FQGNSA. The CDR3 nucleotides read TGTGCCAGCAGCTTTTACGGGAGCGAGCAGTACTTC. Its protein is CASSFYGSEQYF.

In this sample, this clonotype turned up a few times. V usage is TRBV29-1 and J usage is TRBJ2-3, with 9 bases fitting TRBD2. The CDR3 sequence is 17 residues long. Germline V lookup: CDR1 SQVTM, CDR2 ANQGSEA. V shed 4 bases and J 3 bases; nucleotides not matched to a gene: 14. The CDR3, as DNA: TGCAGCGTTGGGGGGCTAGCGGGGACCTATGGGACAGATACGCAGTATTTT. This codes for CSVGGLAGTYGTDTQYF.

For this clonotype: Sequence at one end of the junction differs from germline and may be a read error. The V gene is TRBV20-1, the J gene TRBJ2-7; 9 bases align to TRBD2. There are 12 residues in the CDR3. CDR1 and CDR2 from the germline V gene are DFQATT and SNEGSKA (reference sequence). The CDR3 DNA is TGTTCTTTAGCGGGAGAGGTGTACGAGCAGTACTTC. It codes for CSLAGEVYEQYF.